A single sample gave rise to the 31 T cell receptor beta chains below, sequenced in a study of blood T cell repertoires in COVID-19. Generated by immunoSEQ multiplex PCR, the TCRdb table keeps only in-frame clones and is missing some. The repertoire has 150,000 to 200,000 clones, about 86% of them found once; the top ten carry about 8.2%. Material: peripheral blood. These receptor sequences come from a man aged 60-69 years with acute or convalescent COVID-19.

This chain uses TRBV5-4 with TRBJ1-6; no definite D call. This CDR3 comprises 15 residues. Germline assignment: CDR1 SGHNT and CDR2 YYREEE (reference sequence). The V end was cut by 3 bases, the J end by 13 bases, with 20 bases between. The CDR3 here is CASSSREGLGGPLHF. The CDR3 DNA sequence: TGTGCCAGCAGCTCCCGGGAAGGGTTAGGCGGCCCCCTCCACTTT. Full variable domain (missing parts from reference TRBV5-4 and TRBJ1-6): ETGVTQSPTHLIKTRGQQVTLRCSSQSGHNTVSWYQQALGQGPQFIFQYYREEENGRGNFPPRFSGLQFPNYSSELNVNALELDDSALYLCASSSREGLGGPLHFGNGTRLTVT.

The gene calls are TRBV7-9 and TRBJ2-7, with 9 bases identical to TRBD1. Germline trimming cut 3 bases from V and 3 bases from J; bases unmatched to any gene: 12. The CDR3 loop spans 17 amino acids. Germline CDR1 reads SEHNR; CDR2 reads FQNEAQ (reference sequence). The CDR3 sequence: CASSLGSGTGTLYEQYF. The DNA for the CDR3 is TGTGCCAGCAGCTTGGGCAGTGGGACAGGGACTCTCTACGAGCAGTACTTC.

CDR3 protein: CASSLESVYNEQFF. DNA of the CDR3: TGCGCCAGCAGCTTGGAGAGTGTCTACAATGAGCAGTTCTTC. The chain recombines TRBV5-1 with TRBJ2-1, with D hard to call. The V gene lost 0 bases and the J gene lost 3 bases, with 7 bases spanning the gap. Germline loops: CDR1 SGHRS, CDR2 YFSETQ. The length of the CDR3 is 14 residues.

The CDR3 sequence: CASRAAGGLNPLGYTF. The CDR3 bases are TGTGCCAGCAGAGCGGCAGGGGGCTTAAACCCCCTTGGCTACACCTTC. The J gene is TRBJ1-2, the V gene TRBV6-4; TRBD1 matches at 8 bases. CDR3 length equals 16 residues. Per the germline V gene, CDR1 is MRHNA and CDR2 is SNTAGT. After removal of 6 bases from V and 7 bases from J, the junction contained 16 bases not matched to a gene.

This clone has more than one count but fewer than ten. The chain employs TRBV7-2 and TRBJ1-2; 8 bases are a match to TRBD1. The CDR3 has 16 residues. V dropped 5 bases and J dropped 0; count of bases not matched to a gene: 8. Germline-derived CDR1 and CDR2 are SGHTA and FQGNSA. CDR3 loop: CASSLRTGWSNYGYTF. CDR3 nucleotide sequence: TGTGCCAGCAGCCTTCGGACAGGGTGGTCTAACTATGGCTACACCTTC.

The chain couples TRBV27 to TRBJ2-5, with 9 bases matching TRBD1. J lost 5 bases, V lost 1 base, and 5 bases had no gene match. From germline, CDR1 is MNHEY and CDR2 SMNVEV (reference sequence). This CDR3 contains 15 residues. The CDR3 nucleotides are TGTGCCAGCAGTTTATTTTGGGGACAGGGTGAGACCCAGTACTTC. Translating gives CASSLFWGQGETQYF.

The rearrangement uses TRBV19 and TRBJ2-5, with TRBD1 matching 10 bases. The CDR3 runs 14 residues. CDR1 and CDR2 (germline): LNHDA, SQIVND (reference sequence). J gave up 6 bases and V 3 bases, and 4 bases lay outside the gene matches. The CDR3: CASSMGQGPKTQYF. CDR3 nucleotide sequence: TGTGCCAGTAGTATGGGACAGGGGCCAAAGACCCAGTACTTC. Looking up the rest from reference TRBV19 and TRBJ2-5 gives the full variable domain: DGGITQSPKYLFRKEGQNVTLSCEQNLNHDAMYWYRQDPGQGLRLIYYSQIVNDFQKGDIAEGYSVSREKKESFPLTVTSAQKNPTAFYLCASSMGQGPKTQYFGPGTRLLVL.

About this clone itself: The CDR3 end shows no conserved phenylalanine or tryptophan, and so a read error is likely. It is unclear where the CDR3 begins or ends on the DNA, so no DNA is shown, and the CDR3 is as TCRdb lists it. The rearrangement uses TRBV30 and TRBJ1-1; TRBD1, the D gene given by the table, was not confirmed from the DNA. The length of the CDR3 is 12 amino acids, counting both ends. The germline V gene encodes CDR1 GTSNPN and CDR2 SVGIG (reference sequence). The CDR3 sequence is CAWSTGAQSSIG.

The chain joins TRBV4-1 to TRBJ2-5; 7 bases are shared with TRBD2. This CDR3 has 16 amino acids. Germline CDR1 MGHRA, CDR2 YSYEKL. Germline trimming cut 0 bases from V and 0 bases from J; bases unmatched to any gene: 4. CDR3 sequence reads: CASSQDAAGYQETQYF. CDR3 bases: TGCGCCAGCAGCCAAGATGCAGCGGGGTACCAAGAGACCCAGTACTTC.

The V gene is TRBV28, the J gene TRBJ1-2, with a weak D call TRBD1 (5 bases). Trimming removed 3 bases from V and 4 bases from J, with 12 bases in between. This CDR3 is built from 14 residues. CDR1 and CDR2 (germline): MDHEN, SYDVKM. The DNA of the CDR3 is TGTGCCAGCAGTTTTCTACAGGCGTTCTATGGCTACACCTTC. This codes for CASSFLQAFYGYTF.

In its sample, this clone was seen once. The chain's CDR3 is CASSTRQGSFGEKLFF. As DNA, the CDR3 is TGTGCCAGTAGTACCCGACAGGGTAGCTTCGGTGAAAAACTGTTTTTT. This sequence joins TRBV19 and TRBJ1-4; 7 bases match TRBD1. This CDR3 has 16 residues. Germline values: CDR1 LNHDA, CDR2 SQIVND (reference sequence). Losses at the gene ends were 4 bases for V and 7 bases for J; bases not matched to a gene: 12.

V usage is TRBV15 and J usage is TRBJ2-7, with D possibly TRBD2 on 5 matching bases. CDR1 LNHNV and CDR2 YYDKDF come from the germline V gene (reference sequence). The CDR3 sequence is 16 residues long. V was trimmed by 3 bases and J by 0 bases, leaving 15 bases between them. The CDR3 region has the DNA TGTGCCACCAGCAGCGCCGGACTGAGGAGCTCCTACGAGCAGTACTTC. It translates to CATSSAGLRSSYEQYF.

V and J are TRBV19 and TRBJ2-1; 7 bases agree with TRBD2. The CDR3 spans 14 residues. Per the germline V gene, CDR1 is LNHDA and CDR2 is SQIVND (reference sequence). V trimming: 10 bases; J trimming: 3 bases; junction bases outside the gene matches: 9. This CDR3 is CATNREVNYNEQFF. The CDR3 DNA reads TGTGCCACCAACCGGGAGGTTAACTACAATGAGCAGTTCTTC.

V and J are TRBV11-2 and TRBJ2-3, with 7 bases fitting TRBD2. From germline, CDR1 is SGHAT and CDR2 FQNNGV. V was clipped by 7 bases and J by 2 bases; unmatched bases: 6. This CDR3 is 14 amino acids long. The CDR3 bases are TGTGCCAGCACCCGCGGGGGAAACACAGATACGCAGTATTTT. This sequence encodes CASTRGGNTDTQYF.

This clone was seen a few times. This chain links TRBV5-1 with TRBJ1-1; TRBD1 is a possible D gene (5 bases). Germline V gene lookup returns CDR1 SGHRS and CDR2 YFSETQ. The CDR3 contains 14 residues. V was clipped by 4 bases and J by 1 base, with 11 bases between them. The CDR3 region is CASSISGGNTEAFF. CDR3 sequence (DNA): TGCGCCAGCAGCATCTCGGGGGGGAACACTGAAGCTTTCTTT.

This chain uses TRBV24-1 with TRBJ1-2; 7 bases fit TRBD1. The CDR3 covers 15 residues. Germline V gene sequence: CDR1 KGHDR, CDR2 SFDVKD. Trimming took 3 bases from V and 5 from J; bases not matched to a gene: 8. In DNA, the CDR3 is TGTGCCACCAGTGATGTGACAGGGTCCCCATATGGCTACACCTTC. Protein: CATSDVTGSPYGYTF.

The rearrangement links TRBV28 to TRBJ2-2; D might be TRBD1 (5 bases). V was shortened by 5 bases and J by 4 bases, with 11 bases between the two germline ends. The CDR3 loop spans 14 amino acids. Germline V gene data show CDR1 as MDHEN and CDR2 as SYDVKM. The CDR3 loop is CASSHDSFTGELFF. Written as DNA, the CDR3 is TGTGCCAGCAGTCACGACAGTTTCACCGGGGAGCTGTTTTTT.

The chain employs TRBV9 and TRBJ1-5; D may be TRBD1 (5 bases). Per the germline V gene, CDR1 is SGDLS and CDR2 is YYNGEE. The CDR3 is 15 amino acids. Trimming shortened V by 0 bases and J by 0 bases, and 7 bases separated the two germline ends. DNA for the CDR3: TGTGCCAGCAGCGTAGGGACAAATAGCAATCAGCCCCAGCATTTT. This encodes CASSVGTNSNQPQHF.

This chain uses TRBV7-9 with TRBJ1-3, with D unclear. The CDR3 totals 12 residues. Germline values: CDR1 SEHNR, CDR2 FQNEAQ (reference sequence). Trimming pared 2 bases from V and 10 bases from J, leaving 9 bases between. Here the CDR3 DNA reads TGTGCCAGCAGCTTAATCCGGGAAACCATATATTTT. This codes for CASSLIRETIYF.

This sequence joins TRBV18 and TRBJ1-5, with D tentatively TRBD1 (5 bases). The CDR3 loop spans 16 amino acids. The V and J ends lost 2 bases and 3 bases respectively, with 14 bases between them. CDR1 and CDR2 (germline): KGHSH, LQKENI. CDR3 in DNA: TGTGCCAGCTCACCATACGGGGGGGGATCCAATCAGCCCCAGCATTTT. Translation: CASSPYGGGSNQPQHF.

The J gene is TRBJ1-4, the V gene TRBV24-1; D gene ambiguous. Germline V gene lookup returns CDR1 KGHDR and CDR2 SFDVKD. Trimming removed 2 bases at V and 8 bases at J, with 14 bases between. The length of the CDR3 is 15 residues. Written as DNA, the CDR3 is TGTGCCACCAGTGATTCCGGGGTCGGCCGAGAAAAACTGTTTTTT. This gives the protein CATSDSGVGREKLFF.

The chain links TRBV10-3 to TRBJ1-3; D may be TRBD1 (5 bases). The CDR3 has 18 amino acids. Germline V gene sequence: CDR1 ENHRY, CDR2 SYGVKD. The ends were cut back, 0 bases at V and 4 bases at J, with 19 bases in the middle. The CDR3 reads CAISESPTETRAGNTIYF. The CDR3 DNA reads TGTGCCATCAGTGAGTCACCGACAGAAACCCGGGCCGGAAACACCATATATTTT.

V usage is TRBV3-1 (or the pseudogene TRBV3-2) and J usage is TRBJ1-1; 8 nucleotides align to TRBD1. The CDR3 runs to 15 residues. Germline V gene data show CDR1 as LGHDT and CDR2 as YNNKEL (reference sequence). Trimming took 2 bases from V and 6 from J; bases not matched to a gene: 8. The CDR3 sequence: CASSQPGGGVPEAFF. The DNA for the CDR3 is TGTGCCAGCAGCCAACCAGGGGGCGGCGTGCCTGAAGCTTTCTTT.

This sequence joins TRBV6-5 and TRBJ2-5; 8 bases fit TRBD1. J was trimmed by 4 bases and V by 4 bases; bases with no gene match: 8. The CDR3 has 15 residues. The germline V gene encodes CDR1 MNHEY and CDR2 SVGAGI. The CDR3 reads CASSFNQGAGETQYF. As DNA, the CDR3 is TGTGCCAGCAGTTTTAATCAGGGGGCGGGAGAGACCCAGTACTTC.

The genes are TRBV5-1 and TRBJ2-1; 10 bases are shared with TRBD2. The CDR3 loop spans 14 amino acids. Germline assignment: CDR1 SGHRS and CDR2 YFSETQ. With V trimmed by 3 bases and J by 7 bases, 4 bases remained unmatched. The CDR3 is CASSWLAGVNEQFF. The CDR3 DNA follows: TGCGCCAGCAGCTGGCTAGCGGGAGTAAATGAGCAGTTCTTC.

V and J are TRBV13 and TRBJ1-5; D is unclear. This CDR3 comprises 14 residues. Trimming took off 5 bases at V and 0 bases at J, with 8 bases between the two ends. Germline assignment: CDR1 PRHDT and CDR2 FYEKMQ (reference sequence). The CDR3 protein is CASSHSASNQPQHF. The CDR3 DNA is TGTGCCAGCAGCCATAGTGCTAGCAATCAGCCCCAGCATTTT.

V gene TRBV5-4 combines with J gene TRBJ2-3; 7 nucleotides agree with TRBD2. The CDR3 spans 13 residues. Germline assignment: CDR1 SGHNT and CDR2 YYREEE (reference sequence). V was pared by 4 bases and J by 5 bases, with 4 bases of the junction left unmatched. In DNA, the CDR3 is TGTGCCAGCAGCCCTGGGGGGGGAGATACGCAGTATTTT. Translation: CASSPGGGDTQYF.

The V call is TRBV28, the J call TRBJ1-6; 7 nucleotides agree with TRBD1. The CDR3 contains 14 residues. Germline CDR1 reads MDHEN; CDR2 reads SYDVKM. V shed 3 bases and J 8 bases; nucleotides not matched to a gene: 4. The chain's CDR3 is CASSLGQTYSPLHF. CDR3 bases: TGTGCCAGCAGTTTGGGACAGACTTATTCACCCCTCCACTTT.

V gene TRBV6-2 or TRBV6-3 combines with J gene TRBJ2-7, with TRBD2 matching 8 bases. CDR1 and CDR2 (germline): MNHEY, SVGEGT. This CDR3 region has 13 residues. The J segment lost 5 bases and the V segment lost 4 bases, leaving 4 bases of the junction unmatched. The CDR3 protein is CASSSRTSHEQYF. The CDR3 DNA sequence: TGTGCCAGCAGTTCCCGGACTAGCCACGAGCAGTACTTC.

The rearrangement links TRBV5-1 to TRBJ2-7, with TRBD1 matching 8 bases. The CDR3 is 14 residues long. The germline CDR1 and CDR2 sequences are SGHRS and YFSETQ. The ends lost 5 bases at V and 3 bases at J; junction bases unmatched: 7. The CDR3 reads CASRTDRASYEQYF. DNA for the CDR3: TGCGCCAGCAGAACGGACAGGGCCAGCTACGAGCAGTACTTC.

This clone appeared a few times. The rearrangement links TRBV24-1 to TRBJ2-5; D is perhaps TRBD2 (6 bases). CDR1 and CDR2 (germline): KGHDR, SFDVKD. The V and J ends lost 5 bases and 4 bases respectively, with 13 bases between them. CDR3 size: 14 residues. CDR3 in amino acids: CATSAGGATETQYF. CDR3 coding DNA: TGTGCCACCAGTGCTGGAGGGGCGACAGAGACCCAGTACTTC.